Shown below are 30 T cell receptor beta chains from a single sample sequenced in a study of cytomegalovirus exposure and HLA in healthy donors. Sequenced by immunoSEQ multiplex PCR; TCRdb stores in-frame clones only, minus some. The sample contains hundreds of thousands of clones, approximately 87% of which appear only once. The sample consisted of PBMCs. All receptors come from a woman aged 18-35 years in good health and CMV-seronegative.

The chain employs TRBV5-1 and TRBJ2-5, with 12 bases identical to TRBD2. Trimming took 0 bases from V and 0 from J; bases not matched to a gene: 3. This CDR3 comprises 17 residues. CDR1 is SGHRS and CDR2 is YFSETQ in the germline V gene. CDR3 coding DNA: TGCGCCAGCAGCTTGGACCTAGCGGGGGGGTACCAAGAGACCCAGTACTTC. This gives the protein CASSLDLAGGYQETQYF.

The CDR3: CATSRDRAENEKLFF. In nucleotides, the CDR3 is TGTGCCACCAGCAGAGATCGCGCTGAAAATGAAAAACTGTTTTTT. V gene TRBV15 combines with J gene TRBJ1-4; D gene ambiguous. This CDR3 comprises 15 residues. Deletions cut 0 bases from V and 5 bases from J, with 10 bases between. Germline CDR1 is LNHNV and CDR2 is YYDKDF (reference sequence).

This clone has only a few counts. J is TRBJ2-7 and V is TRBV11-2; 7 nucleotides line up with TRBD2. Trimming removed 1 base from V and 5 bases from J; junction bases left unmatched: 8. Looked up from germline, CDR1 is SGHAT and CDR2 is FQNNGV. This CDR3 has 15 amino acids. The CDR3 DNA follows: TGTGCCAGCAGCTTAGGAGGAAACGGGAGGAACGAGCAGTACTTC. Translating it yields CASSLGGNGRNEQYF.

The V gene is TRBV9, the J gene TRBJ2-6, with TRBD1 matching over 9 bases. Germline CDR1 and CDR2: SGDLS and YYNGEE. V lost 3 bases and J lost 3; bases outside the gene matches: 7. The CDR3 is made up of 17 amino acids. The CDR3 region is CASSETGTGFGANVLTF. The CDR3 coding sequence is TGTGCCAGCAGCGAAACCGGGACAGGGTTTGGGGCCAACGTCCTGACTTTC. The full variable domain, with the rest looked up from reference TRBV9 and TRBJ2-6, is DSGVTQTPKHLITATGQRVTLRCSPRSGDLSVYWYQQSLDQGLQFLIQYYNGEERAKGNILERFSAQQFPDLHSELNLSSLELGDSALYFCASSETGTGFGANVLTFGAGSRLTVL.

Remarks on this clone: This may arise from a read error, as a much more abundant clone is one base away. This rearrangement joins TRBV2 to TRBJ2-3; 11 bases match TRBD2. The CDR3 consists of 15 residues. Looked up from germline, CDR1 is SNHLY and CDR2 is FYNNEI. V shed 2 bases and J 4 bases; nucleotides not matched to a gene: 2. In nucleotides, the CDR3 is TGTGCCAGCAGTGAACTAGCGGGGGGCCCAGATACGCAGTATTTT. Translation: CASSELAGGPDTQYF.

The genes are TRBV6-1 and TRBJ2-2; D is undetermined. The germline gives CDR1 MNHNS, CDR2 SASEGT. The CDR3 totals 14 residues. Deletions cut 8 bases from V and 2 bases from J, with 12 bases between. CDR3 coding DNA: TGTGCCAGCGTGTTGGACGGAAACACCGGGGAGCTGTTTTTT. Translating gives CASVLDGNTGELFF.

J is TRBJ1-2 and V is TRBV5-1; D perhaps matches TRBD1 (6 bases). Between the trimmed V and J ends, which lost 4 bases and 4 bases, there was a span of 14 bases. The germline V gene has CDR1 SGHRS and CDR2 YFSETQ. The CDR3 is 14 residues long. The CDR3 DNA follows: TGCGCCAGCAGCAAAGAACAGGGTGCCTATGGCTACACCTTC. Residues: CASSKEQGAYGYTF.

The chain couples TRBV10-2 to TRBJ2-1; D assignment may be TRBD1 or TRBD2 (6 bases each). The CDR3 sequence is 13 residues long. V was trimmed by 8 bases and J by 6 bases, leaving 14 bases between them. CDR1 WSHSY and CDR2 SAAADI come from the germline V gene. The CDR3 bases are TGCGCCAGCCGCCCTCGGGGGCTCAATGAGCAGTTCTTC. This encodes CASRPRGLNEQFF.

This clone was observed once. The chain couples TRBV4-1 to TRBJ1-2; maybe TRBD1 (5 bases). V lost 6 bases, J lost 4 bases, and 15 bases lay in between. The CDR3 covers 14 residues. Germline CDR1 MGHRA, CDR2 YSYEKL. CDR3 region: CASSPGGFSYGYTF. For the CDR3, the DNA is TGCGCCAGCAGTCCGGGGGGGTTTAGCTATGGCTACACCTTC.

The chain couples TRBV18 to TRBJ2-5; 7 bases fit TRBD1. The CDR3 runs to 15 residues. Germline CDR1 KGHSH, CDR2 LQKENI. Trimming took 2 bases from V and 4 from J; bases not matched to a gene: 7. The CDR3 loop reads CASSPGTEGRETQYF. The CDR3 DNA reads as TGTGCCAGCTCACCAGGGACAGAGGGTCGAGAGACCCAGTACTTC.

This chain uses TRBV29-1 with TRBJ2-2; D is undetermined. The germline V gene has CDR1 SQVTM and CDR2 ANQGSEA. V lost 3 bases to trimming and J lost 4 bases, with 6 bases between them. The length of the CDR3 is 12 residues. The CDR3 region has the DNA TGCAGCGTTGACGAAGTCACCGGGGAGCTGTTTTTT. It codes for CSVDEVTGELFF.

This chain uses TRBV11-2 with TRBJ1-2; D is perhaps TRBD1 (5 bases). The germline V and J ends were trimmed by 4 bases and 6 bases, with 15 bases remaining between them. Looked up from germline, CDR1 is SGHAT and CDR2 is FQNNGV. This CDR3 spans 14 amino acids. CDR3: CASSSGRQSDGYTF. The CDR3 DNA reads TGTGCCAGCAGCTCTGGGCGACAGTCGGATGGCTACACCTTC.

The CDR3 DNA is TGTGCCAGCAGTTCCACAGGGGACCACGAGCAGTACTTC. It is translated as CASSSTGDHEQYF. The chain links TRBV27 to TRBJ2-7, with 7 bases identical to TRBD1. The germline V gene has CDR1 MNHEY and CDR2 SMNVEV (reference sequence). The ends lost 4 bases at V and 5 bases at J; junction bases unmatched: 5. The CDR3 covers 13 residues.

The V and J genes are TRBV19 and TRBJ1-5; tentatively, D is TRBD1 (5 bases). V gave up 10 bases and J gave up 3 bases, with 13 bases separating them. Germline values: CDR1 LNHDA, CDR2 SQIVND (reference sequence). The CDR3 extends over 13 amino acids. In DNA, the CDR3 is TGTGCCACCAGGGAGACCTTCAATCAGCCCCAGCATTTT. This translates into CATRETFNQPQHF.

V is TRBV27 and J is TRBJ1-2; D might be TRBD1 (5 bases). Germline V gene data show CDR1 as MNHEY and CDR2 as SMNVEV (reference sequence). The CDR3 contains 16 residues. The V and J ends lost 2 bases and 3 bases respectively, with 16 bases between them. Here the CDR3 reads CASSLRAGRGYYGYTF. Here the CDR3 DNA reads TGTGCCAGCAGTTTACGCGCAGGGCGGGGTTACTATGGCTACACCTTC.

The genes are TRBV2 and TRBJ1-1; a weak D match, TRBD1 (6 bases). CDR3 size: 13 residues. Germline CDR1 and CDR2: SNHLY and FYNNEI. Trimming took 3 bases from V and 5 from J, leaving 10 bases between them. CDR3: CASSETGATEAFF. The CDR3, as DNA: TGTGCCAGCAGTGAGACAGGAGCTACTGAAGCTTTCTTT.

The V call is TRBV5-5, the J call TRBJ2-7; TRBD1 matches 9 bases. V was clipped by 5 bases and J by 4 bases; unmatched bases: 7. The CDR3 has 14 amino acids. Germline lookup yields CDR1 SGHKS and CDR2 YYEKEE (reference sequence). This CDR3 is CASRTGGGVYEQYF. CDR3 DNA sequence: TGTGCCAGCAGAACAGGGGGCGGGGTGTACGAGCAGTACTTC.

The J gene is TRBJ1-5, the V gene TRBV29-1, with 11 bases that match TRBD1. With 4 bases clipped from V and 2 bases from J, the junction kept 4 bases outside the gene matches. CDR3 length equals 15 residues. CDR1 is SQVTM and CDR2 is ANQGSEA in the germline V gene. The DNA for the CDR3 is TGCAGCGTTGTGGACAGGGGGCAGGGCAATCAGCCCCAGCATTTT. Protein product: CSVVDRGQGNQPQHF.

This sequence joins TRBV15 and TRBJ1-2, with no clear D. The germline V and J ends were trimmed by 0 bases and 3 bases, with 5 bases remaining between them. The length of the CDR3 is 13 residues. The germline V gene has CDR1 LNHNV and CDR2 YYDKDF (reference sequence). This chain's CDR3 is CATSRDSDYGYTF. The CDR3 nucleotides read TGTGCCACCAGCAGAGATAGCGACTATGGCTACACCTTC.

The chain joins TRBV30 to TRBJ1-2; weak D call: TRBD1 (6 bases). V gave up 2 bases and J gave up 7 bases, with 17 bases separating them. This CDR3 has 14 amino acids. Germline V gives CDR1 GTSNPN, CDR2 SVGIG (reference sequence). The CDR3 loop is CAWSRWGAGAGYTF. The CDR3, as DNA: TGTGCCTGGAGTCGGTGGGGGGCGGGAGCTGGCTACACCTTC.

The chain couples TRBV7-6 to TRBJ1-2; 9 bases are shared with TRBD1. Trimming removed 0 bases from V and 6 bases from J; junction bases left unmatched: 8. This CDR3 has 16 residues. The germline CDR1 and CDR2 sequences are SGHVS and FNYEAQ. The CDR3 protein is CASSLARDRVKDGYTF. Written as DNA, the CDR3 is TGTGCCAGCAGCTTAGCGAGGGACAGGGTAAAAGATGGCTACACCTTC.

This rearrangement joins TRBV4-1 to TRBJ2-3; 10 nucleotides align to TRBD1. Germline trimming cut 2 bases from V and 6 bases from J; bases unmatched to any gene: 5. The CDR3 extends over 15 amino acids. Looked up from germline, CDR1 is MGHRA and CDR2 is YSYEKL. CDR3 nucleotide sequence: TGCGCCAGCAGCCAAAGCGACAGGGGGCAGGATACGCAGTATTTT. This encodes CASSQSDRGQDTQYF.

The chain combines TRBV28 with TRBJ1-2, with D perhaps matching TRBD1 (5 bases). Germline V gives CDR1 MDHEN, CDR2 SYDVKM. V was trimmed by 5 bases and J by 4 bases, leaving 14 bases between them. The CDR3 has 14 residues. The CDR3 sequence: CASSTTGTAYGYTF. Written as DNA, the CDR3 is TGTGCCAGCAGTACAACCGGGACGGCCTATGGCTACACCTTC.

This clone occurred once. This chain joins TRBV29-1 and TRBJ2-7; D is unresolved. V was cut by 2 bases and J by 4 bases, with 15 bases left in between. Germline CDR1 reads SQVTM; CDR2 reads ANQGSEA. This CDR3 region has 14 residues. DNA of the CDR3: TGCAGCGTTGAACAGCCCGACATGGGGTACGAGCAGTACTTC. Protein product: CSVEQPDMGYEQYF.

The table lists this clone with a count of one. The chain recombines TRBV5-1 with TRBJ1-6; D ambiguous. V lost 2 bases to trimming and J lost 5 bases, with 14 bases between them. Germline assignment: CDR1 SGHRS and CDR2 YFSETQ. This CDR3 is 16 amino acids long. CDR3: CASSLTATGDNSPLHF. The CDR3 DNA reads as TGCGCCAGCAGCTTAACGGCGACGGGTGATAATTCACCCCTCCACTTT. Filled out from reference TRBV5-1 and TRBJ1-6, the complete variable domain reads KAGVTQTPRYLIKTRGQQVTLSCSPISGHRSVSWYQQTPGQGLQFLFEYFSETQRNKGNFPGRFSGRQFSNSRSEMNVSTLELGDSALYLCASSLTATGDNSPLHFGNGTRLTVT.

The chain carries TRBV5-8 and TRBJ1-5, with D maybe TRBD1 (6 bases). From germline, CDR1 is SGHTS and CDR2 YDEGEE. The CDR3 is 15 residues long. The V end was cut by 0 bases, the J end by 7 bases, with 14 bases between. The CDR3 reads CASSLGQGIGQPQHF. For the CDR3, the DNA is TGTGCCAGCAGCTTGGGCCAGGGGATCGGACAGCCCCAGCATTTT.

The chain has TRBV30 and TRBJ1-4, with D hard to call. CDR1 is GTSNPN and CDR2 is SVGIG in the germline V gene (reference sequence). This CDR3 spans 13 amino acids. V lost 1 base to trimming and J lost 6 bases, with 9 bases between them. CDR3: CAWSGQRDEKLFF. The CDR3 nucleotides read TGTGCCTGGAGTGGGCAGAGAGATGAAAAACTGTTTTTT. The full variable domain, with the rest looked up from reference TRBV30 and TRBJ1-4, is SQTIHQWPATLVQPVGSPLSLECTVEGTSNPNLYWYRQAAGRGLQLLFYSVGIGQISSEVPQNLSASRPQDRQFILSSKKLLLSDSGFYLCAWSGQRDEKLFFGSGTQLSVL.

The rearrangement joins TRBV5-1 to TRBJ2-7, with TRBD1 matching over 8 bases. The V segment lost 2 bases and the J segment 3 bases; nucleotides outside the gene matches: 10. Germline lookup yields CDR1 SGHRS and CDR2 YFSETQ. The CDR3 sequence is 16 residues long. CDR3 nucleotides: TGCGCCAGCAGCTTCATCCGGGACAGGATGATCTACGAGCAGTACTTC. Its protein product is CASSFIRDRMIYEQYF.

The rearrangement joins TRBV27 to TRBJ1-5; no firm D call. The CDR3 is 14 amino acids. CDR1 MNHEY and CDR2 SMNVEV come from the germline V gene (reference sequence). V lost 7 bases to trimming and J lost 8 bases, with 18 bases between them. CDR3: CASNPRGEGKPQHF. For the CDR3, the DNA is TGTGCCAGCAATCCTCGTGGGGAGGGAAAGCCCCAGCATTTT.

The chain employs TRBV28 and TRBJ2-1; 14 bases map to TRBD2. Germline CDR1 and CDR2: MDHEN and SYDVKM. V shed 5 bases and J 8 bases; nucleotides not matched to a gene: 17. The CDR3 covers 19 residues. Written as DNA, the CDR3 is TGTGCCAGCAGTCCCGGGACTAGCGGGAGTGACCGGGTAGAGGATGAGCAGTTCTTC. It yields the protein CASSPGTSGSDRVEDEQFF.